This entry lists 24 T cell receptor beta chains sequenced from one sample in a study of graft-versus-host responses after intestinal transplantation (dated by TCRdb to the early 2020s). Library prep was done by the immunoSEQ multiplex PCR assay. What TCRdb holds here is the immuneACCESS table cut down to in-frame rearrangements. Part of the clones is not present; checked against another copy, under half of the missing clones reflect an unresolved V gene, and the others are unexplained. The sample table lists 75,000 to 100,000 clones, 90% of them with a count of one. The top ten clones comprise around 15% of the sample. The starting material was PBMCs, obtained about 450 days after intestinal transplant. The receptor set was obtained from a human patient who received an intestinal transplant, so some T cells may come from the graft donor.

The J gene is TRBJ2-5, the V gene TRBV4-1, with 9 bases aligning to TRBD1. Germline trimming cut 3 bases from V and 5 bases from J; bases unmatched to any gene: 10. The germline V gene encodes CDR1 MGHRA and CDR2 YSYEKL. CDR3 size: 16 residues. The CDR3 spells CASSHPGQGDEETQYF. CDR3 sequence (DNA): TGCGCCAGCAGCCACCCGGGACAGGGCGACGAGGAGACCCAGTACTTC.

V gene TRBV18 combines with J gene TRBJ1-1, with D possibly being TRBD1 (5 bases). This CDR3 has 13 residues. CDR1 and CDR2 (germline): KGHSH, LQKENI. Trimming shortened V by 3 bases and J by 5 bases, and 10 bases separated the two germline ends. The CDR3 DNA follows: TGTGCCAGCTCACCTGGGACCGAGACTGAAGCTTTCTTT. Translated, it gives CASSPGTETEAFF.

CDR3 DNA: TGTGCCAGCAGCTTCGGGACAGGCAGTGGCTACACCTTC. It specifies CASSFGTGSGYTF. V usage is TRBV6-5 and J usage is TRBJ1-2; TRBD1 matches 8 bases. The CDR3 length is 13 residues. The V gene end was trimmed by 6 bases and the J gene end by 7 bases; junction bases not matched to a gene: 7. The germline V gene has CDR1 MNHEY and CDR2 SVGAGI.

The chain has TRBV5-1 and TRBJ1-5, with 8 nucleotides matching TRBD1. The junction had 6 bases not matched to a gene; V was cut back by 4 bases and J by 6 bases. This CDR3 is built from 14 residues. Germline CDR1 reads SGHRS; CDR2 reads YFSETQ. CDR3 in DNA: TGCGCCAGCAGCACCGGACAGGGAGGTCAGCCCCAGCATTTT. This gives the protein CASSTGQGGQPQHF. The full variable domain, in which reference TRBV5-1 and TRBJ1-5 provide the parts outside the CDR3, is KAGVTQTPRYLIKTRGQQVTLSCSPISGHRSVSWYQQTPGQGLQFLFEYFSETQRNKGNFPGRFSGRQFSNSRSEMNVSTLELGDSALYLCASSTGQGGQPQHFGDGTRLSIL.

The CDR3 DNA reads TGTGCCAGCAGCGTAGGGGGGTACGACGAGACCCAGTACTTC. Translated: CASSVGGYDETQYF. The chain joins TRBV9 to TRBJ2-5; D tentatively reads TRBD1 or TRBD2 (5 bases each). CDR1 SGDLS and CDR2 YYNGEE come from the germline V gene. Deletions cut 0 bases from V and 5 bases from J, with 11 bases between. This CDR3 is built from 14 residues.

The rearrangement links TRBV12-5 to TRBJ2-7, with D perhaps matching TRBD2 (5 bases). Trimming removed 6 bases from V and 2 bases from J, with 11 bases in between. CDR1 is LGHNT, CDR2 FRNRAP, per germline. This CDR3 comprises 13 residues. CDR3 sequence reads: CASGQDWAYEQYF. The CDR3 region has the DNA TGTGCTAGTGGGCAGGACTGGGCCTACGAGCAGTACTTC.

The chain employs TRBV7-9 and TRBJ1-3; no clear D gene. The CDR3 has 16 amino acids. V dropped 1 base and J dropped 0 bases, with 10 bases sitting between them. Germline CDR1 SEHNR, CDR2 FQNEAQ (reference sequence). CDR3 bases: TGTGCCAGCAGCTTAGAGGCAGCTCACTCTGGAAACACCATATATTTT. This encodes CASSLEAAHSGNTIYF.

V usage is TRBV6-5 and J usage is TRBJ2-1; D perhaps matches TRBD2 (6 bases). Germline V gene data show CDR1 as MNHEY and CDR2 as SVGAGI. Trimming took off 5 bases at V and 4 bases at J, with 15 bases between the two ends. The CDR3 runs to 15 residues. The CDR3 sequence is CASSAPGRGYNEQFF. CDR3 sequence (DNA): TGTGCCAGCAGTGCCCCGGGGCGGGGATACAATGAGCAGTTCTTC.

The chain links TRBV2 to TRBJ2-2; tentatively, D is TRBD2 (5 bases). The CDR3 consists of 14 residues. Germline CDR1 reads SNHLY; CDR2 reads FYNNEI. The V end lost 2 bases, the J end lost 3 bases, and 7 bases lay between the germline ends. CDR3 sequence (DNA): TGTGCCAGCAGTGAACACGGGGACACCGGGGAGCTGTTTTTT. It specifies CASSEHGDTGELFF.

The chain uses TRBV5-8 and TRBJ1-2; no firm D call. Germline V gene lookup returns CDR1 SGHTS and CDR2 YDEGEE. Trimming stripped 0 bases from V and 4 bases from J, with 13 bases between. This CDR3 region has 15 residues. This CDR3 is CASSLGTPDPYGYTF. The DNA for the CDR3 is TGTGCCAGCAGCTTGGGGACGCCAGACCCCTATGGCTACACCTTC.

The chain has TRBV12-5 and TRBJ1-5, with a weak D call TRBD1 (5 bases). This CDR3 spans 15 amino acids. V was cut by 1 base and J by 4 bases, with 11 bases left in between. CDR1 LGHNT and CDR2 FRNRAP come from the germline V gene. This CDR3 reads CASGLGWGPNQPQHF. CDR3 bases: TGTGCTAGTGGTTTGGGGTGGGGACCAAATCAGCCCCAGCATTTT.

J is TRBJ2-7 and V is TRBV15; unclear D gene. In germline, CDR1 is LNHNV, CDR2 YYDKDF (reference sequence). The CDR3 consists of 13 residues. Trimming took off 5 bases at V and 3 bases at J, with 11 bases between the two ends. Here the CDR3 reads CATSPRANYEQYF. The CDR3 DNA is TGTGCCACCAGCCCTCGGGCAAACTACGAGCAGTACTTC.

This clone was seen a single time. V usage is TRBV5-1 and J usage is TRBJ2-3; D may be TRBD2 (5 bases). The germline gives CDR1 SGHRS, CDR2 YFSETQ. Trimming shortened V by 4 bases and J by 2 bases, and 17 bases separated the two germline ends. This CDR3 spans 16 amino acids. The CDR3, as DNA: TGCGCCAGCAGCGAGGGCCTCGCGGAGTCCACAGATACGCAGTATTTT. Protein: CASSEGLAESTDTQYF.

The chain is built from TRBV6-5 and TRBJ1-4; tentatively, D is TRBD1 (5 bases). Between the trimmed V and J ends, which lost 5 bases and 8 bases, there was a span of 15 bases. Germline CDR1 and CDR2: MNHEY and SVGAGI. CDR3 size: 14 residues. CDR3 bases: TGTGCCAGCAGTCCCGGGACTCAAAAGGAAAAACTGTTTTTT. Amino acid sequence: CASSPGTQKEKLFF.

This sequence joins TRBV2 and TRBJ1-6; no reliable D call. Trimming removed 2 bases from V and 8 bases from J, with 1 base in between. This CDR3 contains 11 residues. Germline V gene lookup returns CDR1 SNHLY and CDR2 FYNNEI. For the CDR3, the DNA is TGTGCCAGCAGTGAATATTCACCCCTCCACTTT. Amino acid sequence: CASSEYSPLHF.

V is TRBV30 and J is TRBJ1-4, with a weak D call TRBD1 (5 bases). The CDR3 spans 14 residues. Trimming removed 0 bases at V and 3 bases at J, with 8 bases between. Per germline, CDR1 GTSNPN and CDR2 SVGIG (reference sequence). This chain's CDR3 is CAWSVGEPNEKLFF. In DNA form, the CDR3 reads TGTGCCTGGAGTGTAGGGGAACCTAATGAAAAACTGTTTTTT.

This clone was observed a few times. The chain employs TRBV5-8 and TRBJ1-5; 7 bases map to TRBD1. The CDR3 has 15 amino acids. Germline CDR1 is SGHTS and CDR2 is YDEGEE. With 7 bases clipped from V and 6 bases from J, the junction kept 13 bases outside the gene matches. In nucleotides, the CDR3 is TGTGCCAGCGCCCCCGAGGGGGCGGGGGGTCAGCCCCAGCATTTT. As protein: CASAPEGAGGQPQHF.

The chain joins TRBV10-3 to TRBJ1-2; D ambiguous. V lost 0 bases, J lost 8 bases, and 4 bases lay in between. The CDR3 totals 11 residues. Looked up from germline, CDR1 is ENHRY and CDR2 is SYGVKD. For the CDR3, the DNA is TGTGCCATCAGTGAGTCTGGGGGCTACACCTTC. Translating gives CAISESGGYTF.

The V call is TRBV27, the J call TRBJ2-7; D tentatively reads TRBD1 or TRBD2 (6 bases each). V was trimmed by 2 bases and J by 0 bases, leaving 14 bases between them. The CDR3 spans 16 residues. Germline V gene data show CDR1 as MNHEY and CDR2 as SMNVEV (reference sequence). The CDR3 region is CASSLRVGGGSYEQYF. CDR3 nucleotide sequence: TGTGCCAGCAGTTTAAGGGTCGGAGGGGGCTCCTACGAGCAGTACTTC.

The chain links TRBV2 to TRBJ2-5, with unresolved D. This CDR3 is 12 amino acids long. The V end was cut by 2 bases, the J end by 5 bases, with 6 bases between. Per the germline V gene, CDR1 is SNHLY and CDR2 is FYNNEI. For the CDR3, the DNA is TGTGCCAGCAGTGAAAATGGGGAGACCCAGTACTTC. Translated, it gives CASSENGETQYF.

This clone was recorded once. The chain links TRBV7-3 to TRBJ1-1; D ambiguous. Per the germline V gene, CDR1 is SGHTA and CDR2 is FQGTGA. The CDR3 totals 18 residues. V was shortened by 1 base and J by 1 base, with 19 bases between the two germline ends. DNA for the CDR3: TGTGCCAGCAGCTTAAAGTCCCCTTGGGAGGCCACGAACACTGAAGCTTTCTTT. Translated, it gives CASSLKSPWEATNTEAFF.

V gene TRBV5-1 combines with J gene TRBJ1-2; 9 bases match TRBD1. Germline lookup yields CDR1 SGHRS and CDR2 YFSETQ. The CDR3 extends over 13 amino acids. Trimming removed 3 bases from V and 8 bases from J; junction bases left unmatched: 5. In nucleotides, the CDR3 is TGCGCCAGCAGCTCTGGACAGGGGATGGGCTACACCTTC. It specifies CASSSGQGMGYTF. Supplemented by reference TRBV5-1 and TRBJ1-2, the full variable domain reads KAGVTQTPRYLIKTRGQQVTLSCSPISGHRSVSWYQQTPGQGLQFLFEYFSETQRNKGNFPGRFSGRQFSNSRSEMNVSTLELGDSALYLCASSSGQGMGYTFGSGTRLTVV.

The chain recombines TRBV11-2 with TRBJ1-2; D is unresolved. The CDR3 length is 14 residues. Trimming pared 7 bases from V and 0 bases from J, leaving 12 bases between. Per the germline V gene, CDR1 is SGHAT and CDR2 is FQNNGV. The CDR3 DNA follows: TGTGCCAGCACCCTCACTGGAGCTAACTATGGCTACACCTTC. It yields the protein CASTLTGANYGYTF.

The rearrangement joins TRBV11-2 to TRBJ2-2; possible D gene TRBD1, 6 bases. The CDR3 extends over 12 amino acids. V was clipped by 5 bases and J by 6 bases, with 7 bases between them. CDR1 is SGHAT and CDR2 is FQNNGV in the germline V gene. CDR3 DNA: TGTGCCAGCAGCCCAGGGGCCGGGGAGCTGTTTTTT. Translation: CASSPGAGELFF.